A single sample gave rise to the 15 T cell receptor beta chains below, sequenced in a study of beta chain features in type 1 diabetes. Study-level points and caveats: Across all four CD4+ subsets, people with type 1 diabetes showed modestly shorter TCRB CDR3s.

The entirety of the isolated RNA underwent reverse transcription, so expressed TCRB transcripts were sequenced. Clones were read by immunoSEQ multiplex PCR, and TCRdb kept only the in-frame ones, dropping some. Of some 44,000 clones listed, 66% are singletons. The antigens of these receptors remain unknown. The sample was Tregs from blood. The receptors originated from a woman between 18 and 29 years old with type 1 diabetes.

The chain uses TRBV11-1 and TRBJ2-1; a possible D gene is TRBD1 (6 bases). CDR3 length: 15 amino acids. Germline V gene data show CDR1 as SGHAT and CDR2 as FQDESV (reference sequence). Trimming left V 8 bases short and J 7 bases short, with 21 bases between. The CDR3, as DNA: TGTGCCAGCCGCCCCAGGGGAACGTCTCCAAATGAGCAGTTCTTC. Translated: CASRPRGTSPNEQFF.

The J gene is TRBJ2-7, the V gene TRBV5-1; 8 bases fit TRBD2. The junction had 11 bases not matched to a gene; V was cut back by 5 bases and J by 7 bases. This CDR3 has 14 amino acids. Germline CDR1 reads SGHRS; CDR2 reads YFSETQ. For the CDR3, the DNA is TGCGCCAGCAGTTCGGGAGGGGAGCCGCTGGAGCAGTACTTC. Translated: CASSSGGEPLEQYF.

The rearrangement links TRBV9 to TRBJ2-4; TRBD1 matches 9 bases. V shed 4 bases, J shed 3 bases, and the junction held 5 bases outside the gene matches. The CDR3 covers 15 residues. Germline CDR1 reads SGDLS; CDR2 reads YYNGEE. The CDR3 region has the DNA TGTGCCAGCAGCCCCCGGGGACAGGGCAAAAACATTCAGTACTTC. Residues: CASSPRGQGKNIQYF.

This clone was seen only once. The chain links TRBV29-1 to TRBJ2-7, with D possibly matching TRBD1 (5 bases). The CDR3 has 11 residues. Trimming took off 3 bases at V and 6 bases at J, with 9 bases between the two ends. CDR1 and CDR2 from the germline V gene are SQVTM and ANQGSEA. The CDR3 region has the DNA TGCAGCGTTGATCAGGGTAGCGAGCAGTACTTC. This encodes CSVDQGSEQYF.

The chain has TRBV7-2 and TRBJ1-1; D perhaps matches TRBD1 (5 bases). V was shortened by 3 bases and J by 0 bases, with 11 bases between the two germline ends. Per the germline V gene, CDR1 is SGHTA and CDR2 is FQGNSA. CDR3 length equals 15 residues. The CDR3, as DNA: TGTGCCAGCAGCTTTTTAGGGGCCCTGAACACTGAAGCTTTCTTT. This gives the protein CASSFLGALNTEAFF. The full variable domain, with the rest looked up from reference TRBV7-2 and TRBJ1-1, is GAGVSQSPSNKVTEKGKDVELRCDPISGHTALYWYRQSLGQGLEFLIYFQGNSAPDKSGLPSDRFSAERTGGSVSTLTIQRTQQEDSAVYLCASSFLGALNTEAFFGQGTRLTVV.

In its sample, this clone was seen a few times. This chain uses TRBV19 with TRBJ1-5; tentatively, D is TRBD1 (6 bases). Germline CDR1 reads LNHDA; CDR2 reads SQIVND (reference sequence). Trimming took off 5 bases at V and 5 bases at J, with 19 bases between the two ends. CDR3 length: 16 amino acids. CDR3 residues: CASSSYRDLGYQPQHF. The DNA for the CDR3 is TGTGCCAGTAGTTCCTACAGGGATTTGGGTTATCAGCCCCAGCATTTT.

This chain joins TRBV5-1 and TRBJ2-2; D gene unclear. V dropped 0 bases and J dropped 4 bases, with 7 bases sitting between them. The V gene's germline CDR1 is SGHRS and CDR2 YFSETQ. The CDR3 has 14 amino acids. This chain's CDR3 is CASSLAVSTGELFF. CDR3 bases: TGCGCCAGCAGCTTGGCCGTGAGCACCGGGGAGCTGTTTTTT.

This chain links TRBV2 with TRBJ2-1; D might be TRBD2 (6 bases). Germline values: CDR1 SNHLY, CDR2 FYNNEI. The CDR3 is made up of 15 amino acids. The V end lost 7 bases, the J end lost 4 bases, and 17 bases lay between the germline ends. CDR3 bases: TGTGCCAGCACTTACACCGGGGGTTCGTACAATGAGCAGTTCTTC. Its translation is CASTYTGGSYNEQFF.

This rearrangement joins TRBV28 to TRBJ2-5; 7 nucleotides match TRBD1. Trimming took 6 bases from V and 3 from J; bases not matched to a gene: 4. This CDR3 has 13 residues. Germline CDR1 reads MDHEN; CDR2 reads SYDVKM. Here the CDR3 DNA reads TGTGCCAGCAGGGGAGACAGGGAAGAGACCCAGTACTTC. Translation gives CASRGDREETQYF.

The CDR3 DNA reads TGTGCCATCAGTACTAGCGGGACCTACGAGCAGTACTTC. Translated: CAISTSGTYEQYF. The chain uses TRBV10-3 and TRBJ2-7; TRBD2 matches at 10 bases. With 5 bases clipped from V and 2 bases from J, the junction kept 0 bases outside the gene matches. The CDR3 covers 13 residues. Germline V gene data show CDR1 as ENHRY and CDR2 as SYGVKD.

The rearrangement links TRBV18 to TRBJ1-5; 7 bases are a match to TRBD1. The CDR3 loop spans 14 amino acids. The germline CDR1 and CDR2 sequences are KGHSH and LQKENI. Trimming took 5 bases from V and 7 from J; bases not matched to a gene: 8. The CDR3 protein is CASSFDRDEQPQHF. The DNA of the CDR3 is TGTGCCAGCTCATTCGACAGGGACGAACAGCCCCAGCATTTT.

The CDR3 loop reads CASSLAPGGHLQETQYF. The DNA of the CDR3 is TGTGCCAGCAGCTTAGCCCCGGGGGGGCACCTTCAAGAGACCCAGTACTTC. This chain links TRBV7-6 with TRBJ2-5; TRBD2 aligns across 8 bases. Germline lookup yields CDR1 SGHVS and CDR2 FNYEAQ. This CDR3 is 17 amino acids long. After removal of 0 bases from V and 2 bases from J, the junction contained 8 bases not matched to a gene. The full variable domain, its missing parts supplied by reference TRBV7-6 and TRBJ2-5, is GAGVSQSPRYKVTKRGQDVALRCDPISGHVSLYWYRQALGQGPEFLTYFNYEAQQDKSGLPNDRFSAERPEGSISTLTIQRTEQRDSAMYRCASSLAPGGHLQETQYFGPGTRLLVL.

V is TRBV5-1 and J is TRBJ2-4, with a possible D match to TRBD1 (6 bases). The CDR3 totals 15 residues. Trimming took off 0 bases at V and 3 bases at J, with 10 bases between the two ends. Germline V gene data show CDR1 as SGHRS and CDR2 as YFSETQ. The CDR3, as DNA: TGCGCCAGCAGCTTGGAGACAGGTCGCAAAAACATTCAGTACTTC. Translating gives CASSLETGRKNIQYF.

Only a few counts were recorded for this clone. The chain recombines TRBV6-5 with TRBJ1-5; D possibly corresponds to TRBD1 (6 bases). This CDR3 is built from 14 residues. The germline gives CDR1 MNHEY, CDR2 SVGAGI. V gave up 7 bases and J gave up 5 bases, with 15 bases separating them. CDR3 in amino acids: CASIPQGFHQPQHF. DNA of the CDR3: TGTGCCAGCATTCCACAGGGTTTCCATCAGCCCCAGCATTTT.

The rearrangement uses TRBV29-1 and TRBJ2-5; D is perhaps TRBD2 (6 bases). There are 12 residues in the CDR3. Trimming removed 4 bases from V and 4 bases from J, with 10 bases in between. Germline lookup yields CDR1 SQVTM and CDR2 ANQGSEA. The CDR3 coding sequence is TGCAGCGTTGCGGGAGTGGGAGAGACCCAGTACTTC. As protein: CSVAGVGETQYF.